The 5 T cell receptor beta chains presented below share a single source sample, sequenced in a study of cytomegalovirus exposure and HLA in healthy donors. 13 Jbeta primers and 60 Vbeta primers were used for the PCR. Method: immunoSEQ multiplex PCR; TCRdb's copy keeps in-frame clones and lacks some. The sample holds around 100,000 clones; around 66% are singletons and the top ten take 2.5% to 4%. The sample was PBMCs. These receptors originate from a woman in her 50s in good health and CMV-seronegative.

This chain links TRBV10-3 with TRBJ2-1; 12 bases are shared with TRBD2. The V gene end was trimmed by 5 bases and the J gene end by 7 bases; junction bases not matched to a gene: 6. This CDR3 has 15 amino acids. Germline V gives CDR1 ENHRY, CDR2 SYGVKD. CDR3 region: CAISPLTSGGNEQFF. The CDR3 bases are TGTGCCATCAGTCCTCTGACTAGCGGGGGAAATGAGCAGTTCTTC.

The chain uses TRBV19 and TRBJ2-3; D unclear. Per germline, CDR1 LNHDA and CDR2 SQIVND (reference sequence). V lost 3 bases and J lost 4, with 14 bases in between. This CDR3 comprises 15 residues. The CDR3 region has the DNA TGTGCCAGTAGTATTTTACACCTCAATGCAGATACGCAGTATTTT. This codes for CASSILHLNADTQYF. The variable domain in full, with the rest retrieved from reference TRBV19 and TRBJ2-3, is DGGITQSPKYLFRKEGQNVTLSCEQNLNHDAMYWYRQDPGQGLRLIYYSQIVNDFQKGDIAEGYSVSREKKESFPLTVTSAQKNPTAFYLCASSILHLNADTQYFGPGTRLTVL.

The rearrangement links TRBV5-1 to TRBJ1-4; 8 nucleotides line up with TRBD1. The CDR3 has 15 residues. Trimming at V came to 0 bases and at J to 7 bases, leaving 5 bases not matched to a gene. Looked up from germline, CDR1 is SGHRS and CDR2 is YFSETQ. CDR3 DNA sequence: TGCGCCAGCAGCTTGGACGGACAGGGTGGTGAAAAACTGTTTTTT. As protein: CASSLDGQGGEKLFF.

The CDR3 region is CASSPPREPAEAFF. In DNA, the CDR3 is TGTGCCAGCTCACCCCCTAGAGAGCCCGCCGAAGCTTTCTTT. This rearrangement joins TRBV18 to TRBJ1-1, with D uncertain. CDR1 KGHSH and CDR2 LQKENI come from the germline V gene. Trimming took off 3 bases at V and 8 bases at J, with 16 bases between the two ends. This CDR3 contains 14 residues.

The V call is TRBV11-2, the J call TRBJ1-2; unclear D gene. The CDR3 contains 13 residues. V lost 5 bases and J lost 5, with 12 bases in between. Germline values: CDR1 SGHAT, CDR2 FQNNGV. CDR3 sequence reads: CASSPGRLYGYTF. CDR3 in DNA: TGTGCCAGCAGCCCCGGCAGGTTGTATGGCTACACCTTC.